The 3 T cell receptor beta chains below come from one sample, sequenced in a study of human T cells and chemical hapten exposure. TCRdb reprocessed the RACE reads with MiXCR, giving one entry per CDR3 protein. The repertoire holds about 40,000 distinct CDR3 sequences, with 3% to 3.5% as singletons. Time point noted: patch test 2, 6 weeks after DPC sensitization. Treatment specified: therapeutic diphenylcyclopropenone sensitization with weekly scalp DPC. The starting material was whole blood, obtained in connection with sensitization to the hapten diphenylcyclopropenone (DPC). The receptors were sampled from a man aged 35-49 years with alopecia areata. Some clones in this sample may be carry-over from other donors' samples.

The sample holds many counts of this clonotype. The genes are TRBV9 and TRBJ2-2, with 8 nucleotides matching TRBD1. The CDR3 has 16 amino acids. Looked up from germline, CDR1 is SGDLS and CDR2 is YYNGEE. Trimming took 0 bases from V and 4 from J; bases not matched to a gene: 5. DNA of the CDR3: TGTGCCAGCAGCGTAGTAGGACAGGGAGCCACCGGGGAGCTGTTTTTT. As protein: CASSVVGQGATGELFF.

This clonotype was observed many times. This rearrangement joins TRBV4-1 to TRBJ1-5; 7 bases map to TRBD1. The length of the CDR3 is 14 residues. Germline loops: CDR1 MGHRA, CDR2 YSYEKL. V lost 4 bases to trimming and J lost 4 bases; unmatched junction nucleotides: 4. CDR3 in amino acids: CASSLGQPNQPQHF. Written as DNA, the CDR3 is TGCGCCAGCAGCCTGGGACAGCCGAATCAGCCCCAGCATTTT.

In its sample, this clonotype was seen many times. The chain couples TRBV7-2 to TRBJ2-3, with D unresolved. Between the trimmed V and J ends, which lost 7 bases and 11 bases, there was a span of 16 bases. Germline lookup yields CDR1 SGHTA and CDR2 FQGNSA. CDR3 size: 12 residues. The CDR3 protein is CASTPSRTQQYF. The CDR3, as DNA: TGTGCCAGCACCCCAAGCAGAACTCAGCAGTATTTT.